This T cell receptor beta chain derives from a study of T-cell reconstitution after alpha-beta-depleted transplantation in children. At least ten counts were recorded for this clonotype. Looked up from germline, CDR1 is MGHDK and CDR2 is SYGVNS. This CDR3 region has 11 residues. V dropped 4 bases and J dropped 7 bases, with 8 bases sitting between them. Unique molecular identifiers were used in preparing the TCRbeta library. TCRdb fed the PCR reads into MiXCR, producing one record per CDR3 protein. The table shows 350,000 to 450,000 distinct CDR3 sequences, with 20% occurring only once. This rearrangement joins TRBV25-1 to TRBJ2-7; D ambiguous. This TCR was sampled from a human donor who donated a stem cell graft to a child with acute myeloid leukemia. The sequences come from PBMCs from the stem cell graft donor, collected from the stem cell graft. The CDR3 sequence is CASSGGVEQYF. CDR3 in DNA: TGTGCCAGCAGTGGAGGCGTAGAGCAGTACTTC.